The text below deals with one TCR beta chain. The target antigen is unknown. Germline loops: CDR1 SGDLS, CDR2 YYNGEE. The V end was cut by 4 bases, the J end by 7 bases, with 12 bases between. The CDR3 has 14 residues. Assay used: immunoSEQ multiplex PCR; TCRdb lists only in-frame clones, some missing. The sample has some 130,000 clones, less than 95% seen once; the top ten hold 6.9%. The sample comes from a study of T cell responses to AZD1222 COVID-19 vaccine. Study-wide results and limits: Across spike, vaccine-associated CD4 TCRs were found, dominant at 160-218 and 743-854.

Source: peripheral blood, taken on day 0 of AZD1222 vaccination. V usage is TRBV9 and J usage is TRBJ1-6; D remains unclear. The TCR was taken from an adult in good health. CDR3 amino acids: CASSSPNLNSPLHF. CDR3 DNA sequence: TGTGCCAGCAGCTCCCCGAACCTAAATTCACCCCTCCACTTT.